The 5 T cell receptor beta chains presented below share a single source sample, sequenced in a study of blood T cell repertoires in COVID-19. Data came from immunoSEQ multiplex PCR; TCRdb stores just in-frame clones and leaves some out. The top ten hold about 4.3% of the sample, which has 250,000 to 350,000 clones, 70% to 90% seen once. The specimen sequenced was PBMCs or T cells enriched from blood (not recorded which). The receptors originated from a woman aged 25 to 39 who had recovered from COVID-19.

The chain joins TRBV29-1 to TRBJ1-2, with TRBD1 identical over 7 bases. This CDR3 comprises 13 residues. Germline V CDR1 and CDR2: SQVTM, ANQGSEA. J lost 4 bases, V lost 6 bases, and 8 bases had no gene match. CDR3 amino acids: CSVSLGGVYGYTF. CDR3 sequence (DNA): TGCAGCGTGAGTTTAGGGGGCGTCTATGGCTACACCTTC.

This sequence joins TRBV18 and TRBJ2-5; 7 bases match TRBD1. Germline lookup yields CDR1 KGHSH and CDR2 LQKENI. There are 13 residues in the CDR3. The V gene end was trimmed by 4 bases and the J gene end by 1 base; junction bases not matched to a gene: 0. In DNA, the CDR3 is TGTGCCAGCTCACGGGACAGCCAAGAGACCCAGTACTTC. It is translated as CASSRDSQETQYF.

V usage is TRBV6-4 and J usage is TRBJ2-3; 9 bases align to TRBD2. The germline CDR1 and CDR2 sequences are MRHNA and SNTAGT. V lost 2 bases and J lost 4; bases outside the gene matches: 4. This CDR3 contains 15 residues. The CDR3 DNA reads TGTGCCAGCAGTGACGGTAGCGGGGGCGCAGATACGCAGTATTTT. The encoded protein is CASSDGSGGADTQYF.

V is TRBV7-6 and J is TRBJ1-1; D is undetermined. The CDR3 has 14 residues. Trimming removed 5 bases from V and 10 bases from J, with 20 bases in between. The V gene's germline CDR1 is SGHVS and CDR2 FNYEAQ. This chain's CDR3 is CASSDVGQRRGAFF. Written as DNA, the CDR3 is TGTGCCAGCAGCGACGTAGGGCAGCGCCGGGGAGCTTTCTTT.

The chain joins TRBV2 to TRBJ2-7; D is uncertain. This CDR3 contains 17 residues. Trimming removed 4 bases at V and 1 base at J, with 20 bases between. Germline V gene data show CDR1 as SNHLY and CDR2 as FYNNEI. The CDR3 loop reads CASSGLVEVDFSYEQYF. As DNA, the CDR3 is TGTGCCAGCAGTGGGCTGGTCGAGGTTGACTTTTCCTACGAGCAGTACTTC.